This TCR beta chain came from a study of cytomegalovirus exposure and HLA in healthy donors. The PCR used 60 Vbeta and 13 Jbeta primers. TCRdb's copy holds only in-frame clones and misses some; the assay was immunoSEQ multiplex PCR. The sample yields over 75,000 clones, 64% seen once. Per the germline V gene, CDR1 is LNHDA and CDR2 is SQIVND (reference sequence). The CDR3 is 13 amino acids. V lost 5 bases to trimming and J lost 5 bases; unmatched junction nucleotides: 3. Material: PBMCs. This sequence joins TRBV19 and TRBJ2-7, with 10 bases that match TRBD1. This clonotype originated in a human donor in good health. The CDR3: CASSGTGANEQYF. In DNA form, the CDR3 reads TGTGCCAGTAGTGGGACAGGGGCAAACGAGCAGTACTTC.